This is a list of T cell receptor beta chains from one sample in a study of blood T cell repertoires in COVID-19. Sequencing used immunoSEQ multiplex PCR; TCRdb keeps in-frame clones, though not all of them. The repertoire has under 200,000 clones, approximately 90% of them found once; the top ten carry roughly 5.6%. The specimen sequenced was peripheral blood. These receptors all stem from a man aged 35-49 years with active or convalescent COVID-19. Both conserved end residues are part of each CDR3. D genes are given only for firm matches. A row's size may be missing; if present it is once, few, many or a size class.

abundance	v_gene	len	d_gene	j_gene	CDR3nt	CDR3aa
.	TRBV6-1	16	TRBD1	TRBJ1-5	TGTGCCAGCAGTGACGGGACAGGGGTTATAGATCAGCCCCAGCATTTT	CASSDGTGVIDQPQHF
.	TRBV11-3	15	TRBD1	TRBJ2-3	TGTGCCAGCAGCCTAGGACAGGGTTTTACAGATACGCAGTATTTT	CASSLGQGFTDTQYF
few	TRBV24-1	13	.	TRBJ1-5	TGTGCCACCAGTGAGGGGGGGAATCAGCCCCAGCATTTT	CATSEGGNQPQHF
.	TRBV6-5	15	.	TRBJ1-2	TGTGCCAGCAGTAGACAGGCATCGGCTAACTATGGCTACACCTTC	CASSRQASANYGYTF
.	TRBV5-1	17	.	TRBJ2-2	TGCGCCAGCAGCTTGGATCCTGGGAGTACGAACACCGGGGAGCTGTTTTTT	CASSLDPGSTNTGELFF
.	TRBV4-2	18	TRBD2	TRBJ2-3	TGTGCCAGCAGCCGAGACTTCAGCGGGGGGCCCAGCACAGATACGCAGTATTTT	CASSRDFSGGPSTDTQYF
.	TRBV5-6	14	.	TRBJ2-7	TGTGCCAGCAGCTTCTTCGGACAGCTCTACGAGCAGTACTTC	CASSFFGQLYEQYF
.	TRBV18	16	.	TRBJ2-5	TGTGCCAGCTCACCACGAAGGGGCCCAGGGAGGGAGACCCAGTACTTC	CASSPRRGPGRETQYF
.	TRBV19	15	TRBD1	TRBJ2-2	TGTGCCAGTAGTATAGGGACAGGGGGTACCGGGGAGCTGTTTTTT	CASSIGTGGTGELFF
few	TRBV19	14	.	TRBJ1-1	TGTGCCAGTAGTATAACTCCTATGAACACTGAAGCTTTCTTT	CASSITPMNTEAFF